These 25 T cell receptor beta chains share one sample of origin, sequenced in a study of post-analysis software for immune sequencing data. Study-level results: Compared with controls, patients had more of about 5 TRBV segments, including TRBV5-6, TRBV5-1 and TRBV20-1.

Unique molecular identifiers tagged the TCR beta cDNA libraries. TCRdb called the PCR reads again in MiXCR, with one record for every CDR3 protein. The sample has some 190,000 distinct CDR3 sequences, 25% to 35% seen once; the top ten hold roughly 3.4%. Which antigens these TCRs recognize remains unknown. Sequenced material: blood. The receptors originated from a girl under 18 with multiple sclerosis.

V is TRBV2 and J is TRBJ1-5; D is ambiguous. The CDR3 spans 14 residues. Trimming removed 1 base at V and 4 bases at J, with 8 bases between. CDR1 and CDR2 (germline): SNHLY, FYNNEI. CDR3 bases: TGTGCCAGCAGTGAAGTAGCTAGTAATCAGCCCCAGCATTTT. Translated: CASSEVASNQPQHF.

This clonotype was detected a few times. In DNA, the CDR3 is TGCAGTGCTAGAGATAGGCCAGCCTTTTTGTTCTTC. This sequence encodes CSARDRPAFLFF. The chain is built from TRBV20-1 and TRBJ2-1; D is uncertain. Looked up from germline, CDR1 is DFQATT and CDR2 is SNEGSKA (reference sequence). CDR3 size: 12 residues. V lost 0 bases, J lost 15 bases, and 15 bases lay in between.

This clonotype was recorded a few times. The chain combines TRBV5-1 with TRBJ2-5; D is perhaps TRBD1 (7 bases). Germline lookup yields CDR1 SGHRS and CDR2 YFSETQ. Trimming removed 3 bases at V and 2 bases at J, with 11 bases between. This CDR3 contains 14 residues. The CDR3 nucleotides are TGCGCCAGCAGCTACCAGGGGGGACAAGAGACCCAGTACTTC. Translating it yields CASSYQGGQETQYF.

In this sample, this clonotype turned up a few times. This chain links TRBV18 with TRBJ2-5; D is unclear. CDR3 length equals 11 residues. Germline V gene sequence: CDR1 KGHSH, CDR2 LQKENI. V dropped 6 bases and J dropped 11 bases, with 13 bases sitting between them. CDR3 residues: CASSPKDEQYF. In DNA form, the CDR3 reads TGTGCCAGCTCGCCAAAGGATGAGCAGTACTTC.

This clonotype was seen a single time. CDR3 coding DNA: TGCAGCGTTGAAGCTCCGACGGTGAATACGCAGTATTTT. It encodes CSVEAPTVNTQYF. The genes are TRBV29-1 and TRBJ2-3; the D is unclear. The CDR3 totals 13 residues. The V end was cut by 1 base, the J end by 7 bases, with 12 bases between. Germline assignment: CDR1 SQVTM and CDR2 ANQGSEA.

This clonotype has only one observation. A read error is possible here, since a much larger clone lies one base away. V gene TRBV20-1 combines with J gene TRBJ2-7; D unresolved. CDR1 DFQATT and CDR2 SNEGSKA come from the germline V gene (reference sequence). Trimming took off 6 bases at V and 0 bases at J, with 9 bases between the two ends. CDR3 length equals 12 residues. This chain's CDR3 is CSAPENSYEQYV. In nucleotides, the CDR3 is TGCAGTGCCCCCGAGAACTCCTACGAGCAGTACGTC.

The chain recombines TRBV5-6 with TRBJ2-7; D uncertain. The CDR3 is 13 amino acids. Germline V CDR1 and CDR2: SGHDT, YYEEEE. Trimming removed 5 bases at V and 7 bases at J, with 16 bases between. This chain's CDR3 is CASSSISHNEQYF. CDR3 sequence (DNA): TGTGCCAGCAGTAGTATCTCTCACAATGAGCAGTACTTC.

Concerning this clonotype: This clone may be a read error of a much larger clone one base away. V gene TRBV12-3 or TRBV12-4 combines with J gene TRBJ1-2; D is unclear. The CDR3 length is 13 residues. CDR3 region: CARSLLRGTGYTF. The DNA of the CDR3 is TGTGCCAGAAGTTTACTCCGGGGAACAGGCTACACCTTC.

The rearrangement joins TRBV6-1 to TRBJ1-1; D remains unclear. V lost 3 bases and J 4 bases, leaving 15 bases between the germline ends. This CDR3 region has 15 residues. In germline, CDR1 is MNHNS, CDR2 SASEGT. The CDR3, as DNA: TGTGCCAGCAGTGACCTGGCCCATTGGGGCACTGAAGCTTTCTTT. This gives the protein CASSDLAHWGTEAFF.

In its sample, this clonotype was seen once. This may be a read error: a much more frequent sequence differs by one nucleotide. The chain joins TRBV6-6 to TRBJ1-2; 7 bases line up with TRBD1. This CDR3 spans 15 amino acids. Germline V gives CDR1 MNHNY, CDR2 SVGAGI (reference sequence). The V and J ends lost 8 bases and 3 bases, in that order; junction bases with no gene match: 12. In DNA, the CDR3 is TGTGCCAGCGGTTTTACAGGGGAGACTGACTATGGCTACACCTTC. Its translation: CASGFTGETDYGYTF.

The sample holds many counts of this clonotype. The rearrangement joins TRBV30 to TRBJ2-7; 8 nucleotides line up with TRBD2. The V gene end was trimmed by 3 bases and the J gene end by 6 bases; junction bases not matched to a gene: 7. Germline CDR1 is GTSNPN and CDR2 is SVGIG (reference sequence). There are 13 residues in the CDR3. The CDR3 region is CAWRWSGSAEQYF. CDR3 coding DNA: TGTGCCTGGAGGTGGAGCGGGAGCGCCGAGCAGTACTTC.

Details on this clonotype: A junction boundary mismatches the germline segment, possibly from a read error. The chain uses TRBV20-1 and TRBJ1-3; the match to TRBD1 covers 7 bases. The CDR3 contains 13 residues. CDR1 and CDR2 from the germline V gene are DFQATT and SNEGSKA (reference sequence). CDR3 sequence: CSARTGVGNAIYF. The CDR3 bases are TGCAGTGCCCGTACAGGGGTAGGAAACGCCATATATTTT.

A note on this clonotype: One junction end does not reproduce the germline sequence, and a read error may be involved. The chain carries TRBV7-2 and TRBJ2-2; D is possibly TRBD2 (7 bases). This CDR3 spans 17 amino acids. Germline-derived CDR1 and CDR2 are SGHTA and FQGNSA. The CDR3: CASSLGPRGANTGERFF. DNA for the CDR3: TGTGCCAGCAGCTTAGGCCCACGGGGGGCGAACACCGGGGAGCGGTTTTTT. Full variable domain (remainder filled in from reference TRBV7-2 and TRBJ2-2): GAGVSQSPSNKVTEKGKDVELRCDPISGHTALYWYRQSLGQGLEFLIYFQGNSAPDKSGLPSDRFSAERTGGSVSTLTIQRTQQEDSAVYLCASSLGPRGANTGERFFGEGSRLTVL.

The sample holds many counts of this clonotype. This chain connects TRBV30 to TRBJ2-4; unclear D gene. This CDR3 contains 12 residues. Looked up from germline, CDR1 is GTSNPN and CDR2 is SVGIG (reference sequence). V lost 3 bases and J 5 bases, leaving 8 bases between the germline ends. CDR3 residues: CAWSPRENIQYF. The CDR3 coding sequence is TGTGCCTGGAGCCCACGGGAAAACATTCAGTACTTC.

V usage is TRBV28 and J usage is TRBJ1-3; 7 bases are a match to TRBD1. Unmatched junction bases numbered 5, after V lost 4 bases and J lost 2 bases. This CDR3 is built from 15 residues. CDR1 is MDHEN and CDR2 is SYDVKM in the germline V gene. CDR3 sequence (DNA): TGTGCCAGCAGTTCGACAGGGCGCCCTGGAAACACCATATATTTT. Translating gives CASSSTGRPGNTIYF.

The table lists this clonotype with many counts. CDR3 protein: CASSIFGGTDTQYF. The CDR3 DNA reads TGTGCCAGCAGCATATTTGGGGGCACAGATACGCAGTATTTT. V and J are TRBV7-3 and TRBJ2-3, with no clear D. Trimming removed 5 bases at V and 1 base at J, with 10 bases between. Germline V CDR1 and CDR2: SGHTA, FQGTGA. The CDR3 totals 14 residues.

The chain carries TRBV6-5 and TRBJ2-2; D may be TRBD1 or TRBD2 (5 bases each). The V gene lost 5 bases and the J gene lost 1 base, with 11 bases spanning the gap. Looked up from germline, CDR1 is MNHEY and CDR2 is SVGAGI. The CDR3 contains 15 residues. In DNA form, the CDR3 reads TGTGCCAGCAGTGACGGGGCGGAGAACACCGGGGAGCTGTTTTTT. This translates into CASSDGAENTGELFF.

The rearrangement joins TRBV3-1 to TRBJ2-5, with D uncertain. Germline-derived CDR1 and CDR2 are LGHDT and YNNKEL (reference sequence). CDR3 length equals 15 residues. The V end lost 1 base, the J end lost 0 bases, and 9 bases lay between the germline ends. CDR3 in amino acids: CASSQATDYQETQYF. The CDR3 DNA is TGTGCCAGCAGCCAAGCAACAGATTACCAAGAGACCCAGTACTTC.

This clonotype has a handful of counts. This sequence joins TRBV5-1 and TRBJ1-1, with 10 bases that match TRBD1. This CDR3 has 15 amino acids. With 0 bases clipped from V and 7 bases from J, the junction kept 6 bases outside the gene matches. The germline V gene encodes CDR1 SGHRS and CDR2 YFSETQ. The CDR3 reads CASSLEGQGLYEAFF. DNA of the CDR3: TGCGCCAGCAGCTTGGAGGGACAGGGGCTGTATGAAGCTTTCTTT.

The chain uses TRBV4-1 and TRBJ1-1, with unresolved D. The CDR3 is 15 amino acids. V lost 3 bases to trimming and J lost 1 base, with 12 bases between them. CDR1 is MGHRA, CDR2 YSYEKL, per germline. The CDR3 DNA reads as TGCGCCAGCAGCCACCGGAGCGGTGGGAACACTGAAGCTTTCTTT. It translates to CASSHRSGGNTEAFF.

The chain has TRBV12-3 or TRBV12-4 and TRBJ2-1; 10 nucleotides agree with TRBD2. The CDR3 totals 19 residues. V was pared by 1 base and J by 0 bases, with 9 bases of the junction left unmatched. The CDR3 coding sequence is TGTGCCAGCAGTTTAGGCCTAGCGGGGGAGATGAGCTCCTACAATGAGCAGTTCTTC. It yields the protein CASSLGLAGEMSSYNEQFF.

As for this clonotype: Given a much more abundant clone one base away, this may be a read error. The chain combines TRBV7-3 with TRBJ1-6, with D maybe TRBD1 (5 bases). Germline assignment: CDR1 SGHTA and CDR2 FQGTGA. The CDR3 covers 14 residues. CDR3 coding DNA: TGTGCCAACAGCCCCCGGGGGGGTAATTCACCCCTCCACTTT. It yields the protein CANSPRGGNSPLHF.

This clonotype has a count of ten or more. The rearrangement links TRBV5-1 to TRBJ2-7; D remains unclear. Trimming shortened V by 4 bases and J by 0 bases, and 5 bases separated the two germline ends. The germline CDR1 and CDR2 sequences are SGHRS and YFSETQ. The CDR3 contains 12 residues. CDR3 residues: CASSPSSYEQYF. CDR3 nucleotide sequence: TGCGCCAGCAGCCCGAGCTCCTACGAGCAGTACTTC. The variable domain in full, with the rest retrieved from reference TRBV5-1 and TRBJ2-7, is KAGVTQTPRYLIKTRGQQVTLSCSPISGHRSVSWYQQTPGQGLQFLFEYFSETQRNKGNFPGRFSGRQFSNSRSEMNVSTLELGDSALYLCASSPSSYEQYFGPGTRLTVT.

To note about this clonotype: A junction boundary mismatches the germline segment, possibly from a read error. The chain carries TRBV6-1 and TRBJ2-7; TRBD1 agrees at 7 bases. The CDR3 totals 17 residues. Looked up from germline, CDR1 is MNHNS and CDR2 is SASEGT. CDR3 DNA sequence: TGTGCCAGCAATAGGGCCGGTGTGCGGACAGGAATGTACGGGCAGTACTTC. It encodes CASNRAGVRTGMYGQYF.

The CDR3 region has the DNA TGTGCCAGCAGTGAACAGGATCACCAAGAGACCCAGTACTTC. It translates to CASSEQDHQETQYF. This rearrangement joins TRBV6-4 to TRBJ2-4; maybe TRBD1 (5 bases). Matching the DNA end better, TRBJ2-5 makes the J call doubtful. The CDR3 sequence is 14 residues long. CDR1 is MRHNA and CDR2 is SNTAGT in the germline V gene.